The 15 T cell receptor beta chains listed next were all sequenced from one sample in a study of cytomegalovirus exposure and HLA in healthy donors. With 60 Vbeta and 13 Jbeta primers, the PCR was carried out. Here immunoSEQ multiplex PCR was the method, and the copy in TCRdb shows in-frame clones only, minus some. Of some 150,000 clones listed, roughly 87% are singletons. Source material: PBMCs. The receptors shown here come from a man aged 25-45 years in good health and CMV-seropositive.

The V and J genes are TRBV28 and TRBJ2-7; D gene ambiguous. Germline V gives CDR1 MDHEN, CDR2 SYDVKM. Between the trimmed V and J ends, which lost 1 base and 3 bases, there was a span of 7 bases. The CDR3 contains 13 residues. CDR3 DNA: TGTGCCAGCAGTTTATCGTCGAGCTACGAGCAGTACTTC. Protein: CASSLSSSYEQYF.

This rearrangement joins TRBV5-5 to TRBJ2-7; D possibly corresponds to TRBD2 (6 bases). Germline V gene lookup returns CDR1 SGHKS and CDR2 YYEKEE (reference sequence). The CDR3 is made up of 13 amino acids. V lost 4 bases and J lost 2, with 10 bases in between. The CDR3 is CASSASATYEQYF. In nucleotides, the CDR3 is TGTGCCAGCAGCGCTAGCGCAACCTACGAGCAGTACTTC.

The V and J genes are TRBV7-9 and TRBJ1-1; 7 bases align to TRBD1. Germline-derived CDR1 and CDR2 are SEHNR and FQNEAQ (reference sequence). The J segment lost 1 base and the V segment lost 5 bases, leaving 10 bases of the junction unmatched. The CDR3 covers 16 residues. CDR3 sequence: CASSPGGTPRNTEAFF. The CDR3 DNA reads as TGTGCCAGCAGCCCAGGGGGTACCCCTAGGAACACTGAAGCTTTCTTT. The whole variable domain, filled in from reference TRBV7-9 and TRBJ1-1, reads DTGVSQNPRHKITKRGQNVTFRCDPISEHNRLYWYRQTLGQGPEFLTYFQNEAQLEKSRLLSDRFSAERPKGSFSTLEIQRTEQGDSAMYLCASSPGGTPRNTEAFFGQGTRLTVV.

The chain carries TRBV29-1 and TRBJ2-2; 7 nucleotides align to TRBD1. The CDR3 sequence is 13 residues long. Germline CDR1 SQVTM, CDR2 ANQGSEA. J lost 1 base, V lost 6 bases, and 2 bases had no gene match. The CDR3 is CSVDRVNTGELFF. The DNA for the CDR3 is TGCAGCGTCGACAGGGTGAACACCGGGGAGCTGTTTTTT.

CDR3 region: CASSDSEVDEAFF. CDR3 nucleotides: TGTGCCAGCAGTGATTCTGAGGTAGATGAAGCTTTCTTT. The V gene is TRBV6-1, the J gene TRBJ1-1; unclear D gene. CDR1 and CDR2 from the germline V gene are MNHNS and SASEGT. With 3 bases removed from V and 7 bases from J, the gap between germline ends came to 12 bases. This CDR3 is 13 amino acids long.

The table lists this clone with a few counts. The V and J genes are TRBV2 and TRBJ1-2; tentative D call: TRBD1 (6 bases). V dropped 7 bases and J dropped 4 bases, with 13 bases sitting between them. The CDR3 loop spans 13 amino acids. The germline gives CDR1 SNHLY, CDR2 FYNNEI. The CDR3 DNA follows: TGTGCCAGCACGGTCCAGGGGAGCTATGGCTACACCTTC. It encodes CASTVQGSYGYTF. Looking up the rest from reference TRBV2 and TRBJ1-2 gives the full variable domain: EPEVTQTPSHQVTQMGQEVILRCVPISNHLYFYWYRQILGQKVEFLVSFYNNEISEKSEIFDDQFSVERPDGSNFTLKIRSTKLEDSAMYFCASTVQGSYGYTFGSGTRLTVV.

The chain couples TRBV28 to TRBJ2-5, with D possibly matching TRBD2 (6 bases). The CDR3 is 14 amino acids. With 2 bases removed from V and 2 bases from J, the gap between germline ends came to 9 bases. Germline CDR1 MDHEN, CDR2 SYDVKM. The CDR3 DNA follows: TGTGCCAGCAGTTTACTTCGGGGGCAAGAGACCCAGTACTTC. Encoded protein: CASSLLRGQETQYF.

This sequence joins TRBV6-1 and TRBJ2-7, with 10 bases lining up with TRBD1. With 8 bases clipped from V and 3 bases from J, the junction kept 7 bases outside the gene matches. The CDR3 has 14 amino acids. CDR1 and CDR2 from the germline V gene are MNHNS and SASEGT. The CDR3 here is CASPPGQGIYEQYF. DNA of the CDR3: TGTGCCAGCCCCCCGGGACAGGGGATCTACGAGCAGTACTTC.

This sequence joins TRBV29-1 and TRBJ1-2; 10 bases fit TRBD1. Germline V gene sequence: CDR1 SQVTM, CDR2 ANQGSEA. This CDR3 comprises 15 residues. V lost 6 bases, J lost 6 bases, and 13 bases stayed unmatched. The CDR3 spells CSVIKGQGLINGYTF. CDR3 nucleotide sequence: TGCAGCGTCATCAAGGGACAGGGGTTAATCAATGGCTACACCTTC.

The V and J genes are TRBV6-5 and TRBJ1-1; D is perhaps TRBD1 (6 bases). This CDR3 is 16 amino acids long. Germline lookup yields CDR1 MNHEY and CDR2 SVGAGI. With 0 bases removed from V and 4 bases from J, the gap between germline ends came to 15 bases. The CDR3 nucleotides read TGTGCCAGCAGTTACTCGATCTGGGGGCCAGGCACTGAAGCTTTCTTT. Translated: CASSYSIWGPGTEAFF.

This clone showed up just once. The V and J genes are TRBV28 and TRBJ2-1; a weak D match, TRBD2 (6 bases). The germline V gene encodes CDR1 MDHEN and CDR2 SYDVKM. The CDR3 is 15 residues long. V shed 5 bases and J shed 0 bases, with 11 bases lying between them. The CDR3 nucleotides read TGTGCCAGCAGTGAACTAGCCAGCTCCTACAATGAGCAGTTCTTC. It codes for CASSELASSYNEQFF. The full variable domain, completed using reference TRBV28 and TRBJ2-1, is DVKVTQSSRYLVKRTGEKVFLECVQDMDHENMFWYRQDPGLGLRLIYFSYDVKMKEKGDIPEGYSVSREKKERFSLILESASTNQTSMYLCASSELASSYNEQFFGPGTRLTVL.

The chain recombines TRBV7-9 with TRBJ2-6; 7 nucleotides align to TRBD1. With V trimmed by 5 bases and J by 0 bases, 13 bases remained unmatched. CDR1 and CDR2 from the germline V gene are SEHNR and FQNEAQ (reference sequence). The CDR3 is 19 amino acids. CDR3 nucleotides: TGTGCCAGCAGCCCCAAGGGCACAGGGGATCCCTCTGGGGCCAACGTCCTGACTTTC. Its protein is CASSPKGTGDPSGANVLTF.

The gene calls are TRBV7-9 and TRBJ1-1; D not resolved. V lost 0 bases and J lost 5, with 7 bases in between. Per germline, CDR1 SEHNR and CDR2 FQNEAQ (reference sequence). This CDR3 is 13 amino acids long. In nucleotides, the CDR3 is TGTGCCAGCAGCTTAGCGTACGGGACTGAAGCTTTCTTT. Translated: CASSLAYGTEAFF.

The V gene is TRBV12-5, the J gene TRBJ2-7, with 13 bases matching TRBD2. The junction had 7 bases not matched to a gene; V was cut back by 3 bases and J by 5 bases. Per the germline V gene, CDR1 is LGHNT and CDR2 is FRNRAP. The CDR3 covers 16 residues. Written as DNA, the CDR3 is TGTGCTAGTGGTTTCGGACTAGCGGGAGTTATAGACGAGCAGTACTTC. Translating gives CASGFGLAGVIDEQYF.

V usage is TRBV7-9 and J usage is TRBJ1-3, with TRBD1 matching over 8 bases. This CDR3 spans 16 amino acids. The trim removed 4 bases at V and 3 bases at J, leaving 8 bases unmatched. The germline V gene has CDR1 SEHNR and CDR2 FQNEAQ (reference sequence). The CDR3, as DNA: TGTGCCAGCAGCTCCGTTGACAGGGGCCTTGGAAACACCATATATTTT. Its protein product is CASSSVDRGLGNTIYF. The full variable domain, its missing parts supplied by reference TRBV7-9 and TRBJ1-3, is DTGVSQNPRHKITKRGQNVTFRCDPISEHNRLYWYRQTLGQGPEFLTYFQNEAQLEKSRLLSDRFSAERPKGSFSTLEIQRTEQGDSAMYLCASSSVDRGLGNTIYFGEGSWLTVV.